The 31 T cell receptor beta chains below were found in one sample sequenced in a study of blood T cell repertoires in COVID-19 (dated by TCRdb to the early 2020s). Library method: the immunoSEQ multiplex PCR assay. TCRdb took over this immuneACCESS table, retaining in-frame rearrangements with V and J assigned. Such tables are incomplete; in checked studies, under half of the missing clones stem from an unresolved V gene, and the remainder is unexplained. The sample table contains 80,000 to 90,000 clones; only one count was recorded for around 82% of them. Of the sample, 1.2% falls within the top ten clones. Sequencing was carried out using peripheral blood. All receptors derive from a woman older than 75 with acute or convalescent COVID-19.

The chain recombines TRBV29-1 with TRBJ1-1, with D tentatively TRBD1 (5 bases). The V gene's germline CDR1 is SQVTM and CDR2 ANQGSEA. V dropped 4 bases and J dropped 5 bases, with 11 bases sitting between them. The CDR3 consists of 12 residues. The CDR3 DNA reads as TGCAGCGTTGTCGAGGGGAGGACTGAAGCTTTCTTT. Its translation is CSVVEGRTEAFF.

The chain combines TRBV5-4 with TRBJ1-1; the D gene is possibly TRBD1 (5 bases). Looked up from germline, CDR1 is SGHNT and CDR2 is YYREEE (reference sequence). The CDR3 is 12 amino acids. The V end lost 5 bases, the J end lost 2 bases, and 7 bases lay between the germline ends. CDR3 region: CASRRGNTEAFF. Written as DNA, the CDR3 is TGTGCCAGCAGAAGGGGTAACACTGAAGCTTTCTTT.

This clone was observed a handful of times. The V call is TRBV5-1, the J call TRBJ2-7; 7 bases are shared with TRBD1. J was trimmed by 2 bases and V by 5 bases; bases with no gene match: 7. From germline, CDR1 is SGHRS and CDR2 YFSETQ. This CDR3 has 14 amino acids. The CDR3 loop reads CASRTGDPPYEQYF. CDR3 nucleotides: TGCGCCAGCAGAACAGGGGACCCCCCCTACGAGCAGTACTTC.

J is TRBJ2-5 and V is TRBV9; D is perhaps TRBD1 (5 bases). This CDR3 is 14 amino acids long. Germline assignment: CDR1 SGDLS and CDR2 YYNGEE. Deletions cut 2 bases from V and 1 base from J, with 9 bases between. This CDR3 is CASSVGQGQETQYF. The CDR3 nucleotides read TGTGCCAGCAGCGTGGGGCAGGGCCAAGAGACCCAGTACTTC.

The CDR3 is CASSRGTHQPQHF. The CDR3 DNA follows: TGTGCCAGCAGTCGGGGTACCCACCAGCCCCAGCATTTT. The chain joins TRBV5-5 to TRBJ1-5; D is unclear. Per the germline V gene, CDR1 is SGHKS and CDR2 is YYEKEE (reference sequence). There are 13 residues in the CDR3. Trimming cost V 5 bases and J 7 bases, with 13 bases left between them.

The chain has TRBV27 and TRBJ1-2, with 8 bases that match TRBD1. Trimming removed 2 bases from V and 4 bases from J; junction bases left unmatched: 6. Germline-derived CDR1 and CDR2 are MNHEY and SMNVEV (reference sequence). The CDR3 totals 15 residues. The CDR3: CASSLTGTGGYGYTF. The CDR3 coding sequence is TGTGCCAGCAGTTTAACCGGGACAGGAGGCTATGGCTACACCTTC.

This chain links TRBV11-2 with TRBJ1-5; 8 nucleotides match TRBD1. V shed 5 bases, J shed 6 bases, and the junction held 3 bases outside the gene matches. The length of the CDR3 is 13 residues. The germline gives CDR1 SGHAT, CDR2 FQNNGV. CDR3 sequence: CASSPDRVQPQHF. DNA of the CDR3: TGTGCCAGCAGCCCGGACAGGGTTCAGCCCCAGCATTTT.

The chain combines TRBV19 with TRBJ2-7, with 9 nucleotides matching TRBD1. CDR1 LNHDA and CDR2 SQIVND come from the germline V gene (reference sequence). Losses at the gene ends were 4 bases for V and 2 bases for J; bases not matched to a gene: 6. This CDR3 is 15 amino acids long. CDR3 sequence reads: CASSTGTGFPYEQYF. DNA for the CDR3: TGTGCCAGTAGTACCGGGACAGGGTTCCCCTACGAGCAGTACTTC.

The chain is built from TRBV7-8 and TRBJ2-2; 14 bases are shared with TRBD2. The V gene's germline CDR1 is SGHVS and CDR2 FQNEAQ. The CDR3 consists of 16 residues. V gave up 3 bases and J gave up 4 bases; unmatched junction bases: 1. The CDR3 loop is CASSFGLAGGTGELFF. CDR3 in DNA: TGTGCCAGCAGCTTTGGACTAGCGGGAGGCACCGGGGAGCTGTTTTTT.

V is TRBV15 and J is TRBJ2-1; no reliable D call. This CDR3 contains 15 residues. Germline CDR1 and CDR2: LNHNV and YYDKDF (reference sequence). V was shortened by 2 bases and J by 7 bases, with 15 bases between the two germline ends. As DNA, the CDR3 is TGTGCCACCAGCAGATCCCGAAATTTAGTTAATGAGCAGTTCTTC. This sequence encodes CATSRSRNLVNEQFF.

In its sample, this clone was seen once. The chain carries TRBV28 and TRBJ2-3, with D perhaps matching TRBD2 (6 bases). The CDR3 sequence is 15 residues long. Germline lookup yields CDR1 MDHEN and CDR2 SYDVKM. The V end was cut by 1 base, the J end by 2 bases, with 10 bases between. CDR3 sequence: CASSLLLALTDTQYF. The DNA of the CDR3 is TGTGCCAGCAGTTTATTACTAGCCCTCACAGATACGCAGTATTTT.

V gene TRBV6-5 combines with J gene TRBJ1-2, with D unclear. This CDR3 region has 13 residues. Germline CDR1 reads MNHEY; CDR2 reads SVGAGI. Trimming removed 6 bases from V and 2 bases from J, with 10 bases in between. The CDR3 DNA reads as TGTGCCAGCAGGGCAAAAAACAACTATGGCTACACCTTC. Its translation is CASRAKNNYGYTF.

This chain connects TRBV6-5 to TRBJ2-1, with a weak D call TRBD2 (6 bases). V lost 6 bases and J 6 bases, leaving 9 bases between the germline ends. Germline V gives CDR1 MNHEY, CDR2 SVGAGI. CDR3 length: 12 amino acids. This CDR3 is CASSPGGNEQFF. As DNA, the CDR3 is TGTGCCAGCAGCCCCGGGGGCAATGAGCAGTTCTTC.

The chain has TRBV11-2 and TRBJ2-3; TRBD1 might be the D (5 bases). The CDR3 contains 15 residues. Trimming took 4 bases from V and 3 from J, leaving 14 bases between them. The germline CDR1 and CDR2 sequences are SGHAT and FQNNGV. CDR3 sequence reads: CASSSQGWGTDTQYF. The CDR3 DNA is TGTGCCAGCAGCTCCCAGGGTTGGGGAACAGATACGCAGTATTTT.

The chain links TRBV7-9 to TRBJ2-7, with TRBD2 matching over 10 bases. Per the germline V gene, CDR1 is SEHNR and CDR2 is FQNEAQ (reference sequence). This CDR3 spans 15 amino acids. V lost 6 bases to trimming and J lost 4 bases; unmatched junction nucleotides: 9. The CDR3 DNA sequence: TGTGCCAGCAGTCAATCTCTAGCGGGAGTGTACGAGCAGTACTTC. Encoded protein: CASSQSLAGVYEQYF.

This chain links TRBV2 with TRBJ1-2; a possible D gene is TRBD1 (5 bases). V was clipped by 7 bases and J by 11 bases, with 17 bases between them. Germline assignment: CDR1 SNHLY and CDR2 FYNNEI. There are 12 residues in the CDR3. CDR3 DNA: TGTGCCAGCACCTACCACCGGGGGGAGTACACCTTC. Residues: CASTYHRGEYTF.

This clone was seen only once. The J gene is TRBJ1-3, the V gene TRBV27; 7 bases fit TRBD1. The CDR3 runs 15 residues. Germline CDR1 and CDR2: MNHEY and SMNVEV (reference sequence). V shed 0 bases and J 4 bases; nucleotides not matched to a gene: 3. The CDR3 DNA follows: TGTGCCAGCAGTTTATCGAGGACAGGCGGAAACACCATATATTTT. This sequence encodes CASSLSRTGGNTIYF.

V is TRBV11-2 and J is TRBJ2-2; 7 bases match TRBD2. The CDR3 has 16 residues. The germline gives CDR1 SGHAT, CDR2 FQNNGV. V was clipped by 2 bases and J by 5 bases; unmatched bases: 8. CDR3 DNA sequence: TGTGCCAGCAGCTTATTTGCGAGCGGGATTACCGGGGAGCTGTTTTTT. It codes for CASSLFASGITGELFF.

The chain is built from TRBV28 and TRBJ2-5; TRBD2 matches at 7 bases. The length of the CDR3 is 15 residues. V shed 6 bases, J shed 5 bases, and the junction held 12 bases outside the gene matches. The germline V gene has CDR1 MDHEN and CDR2 SYDVKM. The CDR3 nucleotides read TGTGCCAGCAGCCCGCGGCGGGGGAGTCCGGAGACCCAGTACTTC. Its protein product is CASSPRRGSPETQYF.

The count of this clone is one. This rearrangement joins TRBV19 to TRBJ1-2; TRBD1 matches at 10 bases. With V trimmed by 4 bases and J by 4 bases, 12 bases remained unmatched. The CDR3 covers 17 residues. Germline-derived CDR1 and CDR2 are LNHDA and SQIVND (reference sequence). The CDR3, as DNA: TGTGCCAGTAGTACAAGACAGGGGGCTATAAGTGGCTATGGCTACACCTTC. As protein: CASSTRQGAISGYGYTF.

This clone has more than one count but fewer than ten. J is TRBJ1-5 and V is TRBV5-7; D gene uncertain. TRBV5-7 is an ORF, with its function uncertain. V was clipped by 0 bases and J by 3 bases, with 7 bases between them. The CDR3 is 14 residues long. Here the CDR3 DNA reads TGTGCCAGCAGCTTGGTGCAGTACAATCAGCCCCAGCATTTT. Translated: CASSLVQYNQPQHF.

The V gene is TRBV27, the J gene TRBJ1-6, with no clear D. The CDR3 is 12 amino acids. Trimming removed 3 bases at V and 7 bases at J, with 4 bases between. Germline values: CDR1 MNHEY, CDR2 SMNVEV (reference sequence). This CDR3 is CASSFVNSPLHF. CDR3 nucleotide sequence: TGTGCCAGCAGTTTCGTGAATTCACCCCTCCACTTT.

The chain employs TRBV16 and TRBJ1-1; TRBD1 matches at 7 bases. The CDR3 contains 15 residues. The V and J ends lost 4 bases and 4 bases, in that order; junction bases with no gene match: 9. Germline lookup yields CDR1 KGHSY and CDR2 FQNENV. CDR3 sequence (DNA): TGTGCCAGCAGCCGGGAACAGGGGACGGGCACTGAAGCTTTCTTT. Translated, it gives CASSREQGTGTEAFF.

The chain has TRBV5-1 and TRBJ2-2, with D possibly matching TRBD1 (6 bases). The germline CDR1 and CDR2 sequences are SGHRS and YFSETQ. CDR3 length: 17 amino acids. The V end was cut by 2 bases, the J end by 4 bases, with 18 bases between. The CDR3 sequence is CASSFIRGYDSTGELFF. CDR3 sequence (DNA): TGCGCCAGCAGCTTCATCAGGGGATATGATAGCACCGGGGAGCTGTTTTTT.

This chain joins TRBV12-3 or TRBV12-4 and TRBJ2-5; D may be TRBD2 (6 bases). Between the trimmed V and J ends, which lost 3 bases and 5 bases, there was a span of 10 bases. The CDR3 extends over 13 amino acids. The CDR3 reads CASSLYSGETQYF. DNA for the CDR3: TGTGCCAGCAGTTTGTATAGCGGCGAGACCCAGTACTTC.

V gene TRBV28 combines with J gene TRBJ2-3; 10 bases align to TRBD2. The trim removed 6 bases at V and 7 bases at J, leaving 16 bases unmatched. Germline CDR1 reads MDHEN; CDR2 reads SYDVKM. This CDR3 region has 17 residues. The CDR3 sequence: CASRSPKSSGRVNTQYF. Written as DNA, the CDR3 is TGTGCCAGCAGGTCTCCTAAATCTAGCGGGAGAGTGAATACGCAGTATTTT.

CDR3 nucleotide sequence: TGTGCCAGTAGTATAGCTGTTCCCGTTAATAATCAGCCCCAGCATTTT. Translating gives CASSIAVPVNNQPQHF. The V and J genes are TRBV19 and TRBJ1-5; unclear D gene. The germline CDR1 and CDR2 sequences are LNHDA and SQIVND (reference sequence). The length of the CDR3 is 16 residues. V shed 1 base and J shed 4 bases, with 14 bases lying between them.

This clone was counted between two and nine times. The V call is TRBV25-1, the J call TRBJ1-3, with 9 bases matching TRBD1. V trimming: 5 bases; J trimming: 4 bases; junction bases outside the gene matches: 15. CDR1 and CDR2 (germline): MGHDK, SYGVNS. The CDR3 sequence is 18 residues long. CDR3 protein: CASSPGGWTGARGNTIYF. CDR3 DNA sequence: TGTGCCAGCAGTCCTGGGGGGTGGACAGGGGCGAGAGGAAACACCATATATTTT.

The chain employs TRBV19 and TRBJ1-5, with D possibly TRBD1 on 5 matching bases. The CDR3 consists of 15 residues. Germline lookup yields CDR1 LNHDA and CDR2 SQIVND (reference sequence). V lost 1 base and J 4 bases, leaving 11 bases between the germline ends. CDR3 amino acids: CASSIALTANQPQHF. DNA of the CDR3: TGTGCCAGTAGTATAGCTCTGACAGCTAATCAGCCCCAGCATTTT.

As concerns this clone: An end of the junction differs from the germline gene, which may be a read error. V gene TRBV5-8 combines with J gene TRBJ1-5; D is undetermined. Germline CDR1 SGHTS, CDR2 YDEGEE. The CDR3 is 16 amino acids. The CDR3 protein is CASSVNRRGSDQPQHF. CDR3 bases: TGTGCCAGCAGCGTTAACCGACGGGGTAGCGATCAGCCCCAGCATTTT. The complete variable domain, with remaining parts taken from reference TRBV5-8 and TRBJ1-5, reads EAGVTQSPTHLIKTRGQQATLRCSPISGHTSVYWYQQALGLGLQFLLWYDEGEERNRGNFPPRFSGRQFPNYSSELNVNALELEDSALYLCASSVNRRGSDQPQHFGDGTRLSIL.

The rearrangement links TRBV4-2 to TRBJ2-7, with TRBD2 identical over 9 bases. Germline lookup yields CDR1 LGHNA and CDR2 YNFKEQ. With 0 bases clipped from V and 7 bases from J, the junction kept 10 bases outside the gene matches. CDR3 length: 16 residues. In nucleotides, the CDR3 is TGTGCCAGCAGCCAAGAATTAGCGGGGGCTAGGAGAGAGCAGTACTTC. It encodes CASSQELAGARREQYF.